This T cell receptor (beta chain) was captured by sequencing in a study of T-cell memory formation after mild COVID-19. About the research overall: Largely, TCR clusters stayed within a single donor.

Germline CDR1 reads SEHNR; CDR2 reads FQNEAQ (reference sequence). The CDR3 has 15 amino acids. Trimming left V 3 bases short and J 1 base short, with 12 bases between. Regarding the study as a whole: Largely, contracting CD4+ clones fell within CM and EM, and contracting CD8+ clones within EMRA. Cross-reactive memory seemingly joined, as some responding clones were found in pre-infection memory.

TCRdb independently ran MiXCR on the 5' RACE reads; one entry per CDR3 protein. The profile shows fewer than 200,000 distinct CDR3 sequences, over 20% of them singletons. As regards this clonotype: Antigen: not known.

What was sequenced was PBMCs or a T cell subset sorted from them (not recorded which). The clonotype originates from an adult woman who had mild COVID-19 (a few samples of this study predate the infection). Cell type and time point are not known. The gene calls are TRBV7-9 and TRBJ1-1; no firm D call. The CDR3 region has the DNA TGTGCCAGCAGCTTGGGGTCCGCAGGGAACACTGAAGCTTTCTTT. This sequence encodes CASSLGSAGNTEAFF.